The clone carrying this T cell receptor beta chain was seen a handful of times. Its antigen is unidentified. Unsorted libraries were prepared from 2 million PBMCs held at -80 C. The data were obtained in a study of neurological immune-mediated disorders. Study-level findings and limits: CDR3 amino acid sequences found in expanded clones were never shared across subjects, suggesting private repertoires in all groups. When repertoires were grouped phylogenetically, those of 18 of 34 multiple sclerosis patients fell into one related-CDR3 cluster, a possible signature.

The cDNA came from 5'RACE, which used 10-nucleotide random UMIs. TCRdb ran MiXCR on the 5' RACE reads and lists one entry per CDR3 protein. The sample has about 58,000 distinct CDR3 sequences; under 3.5% are singletons. The sequence was collected from a woman between 55 and 75 years old with multiple sclerosis. Material for sequencing was PBMCs.

The CDR3, as DNA: TGTGCCATCAGGGGACGATACGAGCAGTACTTC. Its protein is CAIRGRYEQYF. J is TRBJ2-7 and V is TRBV10-3; the D gene could be TRBD1 or TRBD2 (5 bases each). The V and J ends lost 6 bases and 4 bases respectively, with 7 bases between them. CDR1 ENHRY and CDR2 SYGVKD come from the germline V gene. The CDR3 is 11 amino acids.